This T cell receptor beta chain was captured by sequencing in a study of OX40 agonist ivuxolimab in advanced cancers. About the study: Partial responses were seen in three patients, one with hepatocellular carcinoma and two with cutaneous melanoma. Broader study findings: Among the lowest peripheral clonal expansion occurred in 0.1-3.0 mg/kg partial responders. At doses 0.1 to 3.0 mg/kg, CD4+ and CD8+ clones expanded.

This clone was found a few times. Antigen specificity is unknown. The limits of the CDR3 on the DNA are not certain, so only TCRdb's listed CDR3 is given. Profiling relied on immunoSEQ multiplex PCR, and the TCRdb table lists in-frame clones only, not all of them. The table has more than 55,000 clones, over 80% seen once. Ends included, the CDR3 has 11 residues. From germline, CDR1 is MDHEN and CDR2 SYDVKM. The chain recombines TRBV28 with TRBJ1-2. The sample was CD4+ or CD8+ T cells sorted from blood, taken in a trial of the OX40 agonist ivuxolimab. The sequence derives from an adult with an advanced solid tumor such as melanoma, head and neck, liver or kidney cancer. This CDR3 is CASSSSASITF.